What follows are 10 T cell receptor beta chains derived from one specimen sequenced in a study of cytomegalovirus exposure and HLA in healthy donors. The PCR employed 60 Vbeta primers together with 13 Jbeta primers. Using immunoSEQ multiplex PCR, the repertoire was profiled, and TCRdb retains in-frame clones only, with some absent. The table has about 200,000 clones, over 60% seen once; the top ten hold about 1.7%. Material for sequencing was PBMCs. These TCRs come from a male donor in good health and CMV-seronegative.

Only a few counts were recorded for this clone. The rearrangement links TRBV7-9 to TRBJ2-4, with 14 nucleotides matching TRBD2. Trimming took 5 bases from V and 8 from J; bases not matched to a gene: 8. CDR3 length: 16 amino acids. Germline CDR1 SEHNR, CDR2 FQNEAQ (reference sequence). The CDR3 bases are TGTGCCAGCAGCCCGACTAGCGGGAGGGTCCGGGACATTCAGTACTTC. This gives the protein CASSPTSGRVRDIQYF.

This chain joins TRBV7-2 and TRBJ1-3, with a possible D match to TRBD1 (5 bases). Germline V gives CDR1 SGHTA, CDR2 FQGNSA. The CDR3 spans 16 residues. With 2 bases removed from V and 2 bases from J, the gap between germline ends came to 13 bases. DNA of the CDR3: TGTGCCAGCAGCTTATATTGGTCAGGGACTGGAAACACCATATATTTT. The encoded protein is CASSLYWSGTGNTIYF.

This clone was picked up a small number of times. The same CDR3 also results from other DNA sequences found in this sample. The V call is TRBV19, the J call TRBJ2-7, with a possible D match to TRBD2 (6 bases). Germline-derived CDR1 and CDR2 are LNHDA and SQIVND (reference sequence). The CDR3 loop spans 14 amino acids. Trimming stripped 5 bases from V and 2 bases from J, with 13 bases between. The CDR3 is CASSQGGITYEQYF. The CDR3 DNA reads TGTGCCAGTAGTCAGGGCGGGATAACCTACGAGCAGTACTTC.

The chain joins TRBV28 to TRBJ2-7; TRBD2 aligns across 9 bases. Germline V CDR1 and CDR2: MDHEN, SYDVKM. V dropped 1 base and J dropped 3; count of bases not matched to a gene: 1. The CDR3 totals 14 residues. The CDR3 here is CASSLSTSGYEQYF. CDR3 nucleotides: TGTGCCAGCAGTTTATCGACTAGCGGCTACGAGCAGTACTTC.

This rearrangement joins TRBV6-1 to TRBJ2-7; 8 bases line up with TRBD2. The germline V gene encodes CDR1 MNHNS and CDR2 SASEGT. J lost 3 bases, V lost 0 bases, and 10 bases had no gene match. CDR3 length: 17 residues. As DNA, the CDR3 is TGTGCCAGCAGTGAAGCTCCGACGATGCGGGGGGACTACGAGCAGTACTTC. It translates to CASSEAPTMRGDYEQYF.

The V and J genes are TRBV30 and TRBJ2-2; the D gene is possibly TRBD2 (6 bases). The CDR3 is made up of 13 amino acids. V lost 4 bases to trimming and J lost 8 bases, with 14 bases between them. The germline gives CDR1 GTSNPN, CDR2 SVGIG (reference sequence). Here the CDR3 reads CAWMVGGLGELFF. The CDR3 DNA sequence: TGTGCCTGGATGGTCGGAGGGCTAGGGGAGCTGTTTTTT.

The genes are TRBV9 and TRBJ2-1; 10 bases align to TRBD2. CDR3 length equals 18 residues. V shed 0 bases, J shed 2 bases, and the junction held 8 bases outside the gene matches. Germline CDR1 reads SGDLS; CDR2 reads YYNGEE. Here the CDR3 reads CASSVGWWGLATYNEQFF. The CDR3 DNA follows: TGTGCCAGCAGCGTAGGGTGGTGGGGACTAGCGACCTACAATGAGCAGTTCTTC.

A few counts support this clone. The chain has TRBV25-1 and TRBJ2-1; 11 bases are shared with TRBD1. From germline, CDR1 is MGHDK and CDR2 SYGVNS. The CDR3 consists of 15 residues. Trimming took 3 bases from V and 5 from J; bases not matched to a gene: 3. CDR3 region: CASSEGQGVNNEQFF. The CDR3 nucleotides are TGTGCCAGCAGTGAGGGACAGGGGGTGAACAATGAGCAGTTCTTC.

The chain carries TRBV7-2 and TRBJ1-2; TRBD1 matches at 10 bases. There are 17 residues in the CDR3. With 1 base clipped from V and 0 bases from J, the junction kept 5 bases outside the gene matches. Germline V gene data show CDR1 as SGHTA and CDR2 as FQGNSA. CDR3 nucleotides: TGTGCCAGCAGCTTAGTGACAGGGGGCACAACTAACTATGGCTACACCTTC. Translation gives CASSLVTGGTTNYGYTF.

The J gene is TRBJ2-7, the V gene TRBV11-1; 8 nucleotides agree with TRBD1. CDR1 is SGHAT, CDR2 FQDESV, per germline (reference sequence). The ends lost 7 bases at V and 3 bases at J; junction bases unmatched: 8. The CDR3 loop spans 14 amino acids. The chain's CDR3 is CASTRGDRGYEQYF. The DNA of the CDR3 is TGTGCCAGCACCCGCGGAGACAGGGGCTACGAGCAGTACTTC.